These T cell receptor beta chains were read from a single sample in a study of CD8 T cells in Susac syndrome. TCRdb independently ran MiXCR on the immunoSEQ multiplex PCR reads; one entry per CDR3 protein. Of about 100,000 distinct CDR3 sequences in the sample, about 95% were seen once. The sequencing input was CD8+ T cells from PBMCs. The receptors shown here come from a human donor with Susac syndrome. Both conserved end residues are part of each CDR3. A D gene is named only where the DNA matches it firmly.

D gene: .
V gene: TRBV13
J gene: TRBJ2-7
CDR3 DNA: TGTGCCAGCAGCTTAGGGAGCAGCTCCTACGAGCAGTACTTC
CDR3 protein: CASSLGSSSYEQYF

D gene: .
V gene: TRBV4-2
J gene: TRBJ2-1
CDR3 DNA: TGTGCCAGCAGCCATGCCGGGGCCCGAGGTTCCAATGAGCAGTTCTTC
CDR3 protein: CASSHAGARGSNEQFF

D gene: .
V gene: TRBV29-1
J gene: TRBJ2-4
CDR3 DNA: TGCAGCGTTGGTGCACCCGAAAACATTCAGTACTTC
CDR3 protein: CSVGAPENIQYF

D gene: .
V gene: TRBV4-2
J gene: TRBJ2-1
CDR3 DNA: TGTGCCAGCAGCCAAACCGACCGGACCGATGAGCAGTTCTTC
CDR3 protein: CASSQTDRTDEQFF

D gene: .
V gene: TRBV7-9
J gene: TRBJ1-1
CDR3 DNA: TGTGCCGGTATACAGGGAGGTGACACTGAAGCTTTCTTT
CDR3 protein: CAGIQGGDTEAFF

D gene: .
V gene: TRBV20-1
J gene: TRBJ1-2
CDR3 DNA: TGCAGTGCTAGGGGGACTATCTATGGCTACACCTTC
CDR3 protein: CSARGTIYGYTF

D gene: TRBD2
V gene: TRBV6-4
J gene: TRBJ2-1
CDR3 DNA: TGTGCCACCTCCGGGACTAGCGGGGGGGCAGATGAGCAGTTCTTC
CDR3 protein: CATSGTSGGADEQFF

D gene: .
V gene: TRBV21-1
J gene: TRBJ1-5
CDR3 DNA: TGTGCCAGCAGCAACGGTGCCCAGCCCCAGCATTTT
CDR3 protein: CASSNGAQPQHF

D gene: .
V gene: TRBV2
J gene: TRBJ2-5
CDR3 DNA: TGTGCCAGCAGACCCCCAAAAGAGACCCAGTACTTC
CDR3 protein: CASRPPKETQYF

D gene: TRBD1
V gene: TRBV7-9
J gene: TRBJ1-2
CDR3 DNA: TGTGCCAGCAAGGGTTCGGGACAGGTCCCCTATGGCTACACCTTC
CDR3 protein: CASKGSGQVPYGYTF

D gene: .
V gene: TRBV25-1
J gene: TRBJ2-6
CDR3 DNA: TGTGCCAGCAGCAAGCCCAGGGCTGGGGCCAACGTCCTGACTTTC
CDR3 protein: CASSKPRAGANVLTF

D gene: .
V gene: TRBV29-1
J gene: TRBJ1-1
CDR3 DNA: TGCAGCGTTGAACCCGTTAGGGGGGGTGGAACTGAAGCTTTCTTT
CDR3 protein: CSVEPVRGGGTEAFF

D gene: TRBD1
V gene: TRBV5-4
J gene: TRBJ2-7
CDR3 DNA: TGTGCCAGCAGCTTCGACAGGGACGAGCGGTACGAGCAGTACTTC
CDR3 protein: CASSFDRDERYEQYF

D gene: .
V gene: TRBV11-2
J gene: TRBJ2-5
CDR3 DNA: TGTGCCAGCAGCCCAAGCGCCGGGCCACTACAAGAGACCCAGTACTTC
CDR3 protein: CASSPSAGPLQETQYF

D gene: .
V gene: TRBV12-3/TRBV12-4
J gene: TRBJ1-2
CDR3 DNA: TGTGCCAGCAGTTTACCGCGAAGGGATGGCTACACCTTC
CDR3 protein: CASSLPRRDGYTF

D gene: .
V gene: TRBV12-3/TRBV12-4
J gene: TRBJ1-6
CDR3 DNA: TGTGCCAGCCTTGAGGGGGAAAATTCACCCCTCCACTTT
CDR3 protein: CASLEGENSPLHF